A selection of T cell receptor beta chains follows, all from one sample in a study of blood T cell repertoires in COVID-19. TCRdb's table, derived via immunoSEQ multiplex PCR, lists solely in-frame clones and lacks some. The sample includes about 170,000 clones, about 86% of them seen just once. Input material: peripheral blood. The source is a woman older than 75 in a cohort sampled during active or convalescent COVID-19. Each CDR3 is given with its conserved first and last residue. D genes are given only for firm matches. Clone size appears in some rows only: once, few, many, or a class for an expanded clone.

d_gene,v_gene,abundance,j_gene,CDR3nt,CDR3aa
TRBD2,TRBV29-1,.,TRBJ2-1,TGCAGCGTTGAGGCGAGCGGGAGACCCAATGAGCAGTTCTTC,CSVEASGRPNEQFF
.,TRBV18,few,TRBJ1-6,TGTGCCAGCTCACCACCAGTTGCAGGCTCACCCCTCCACTTT,CASSPPVAGSPLHF
.,TRBV6-2/TRBV6-3,.,TRBJ2-7,TGTGCCAGCAGTTATATAGAGGCGGCGGACTACGAGCAGTACTTC,CASSYIEAADYEQYF
.,TRBV27,once,TRBJ1-1,TGTGCCAGCAACGTAGGGGGATTGAACACTGAAGCTTTCTTT,CASNVGGLNTEAFF
.,TRBV25-1,.,TRBJ2-2,TGTGCCAGCAGTCCCCCATTGAGCCAAACCCCCACCGGGGAGCTGTTTTTT,CASSPPLSQTPTGELFF
.,TRBV19,once,TRBJ1-1,TGTGCCAGTAGTTCCCTAGACCAGTTGAACACTGAAGCTTTCTTT,CASSSLDQLNTEAFF
TRBD2,TRBV7-9,.,TRBJ2-2,TGTGCCAGCAGCGGACGACTAGCGGGAATAACCGGGGAGCTGTTTTTT,CASSGRLAGITGELFF
TRBD1,TRBV25-1,.,TRBJ2-1,TGTGCCAGCAGTGATGCTGGGACAGGGAGATACAATGAGCAGTTCTTC,CASSDAGTGRYNEQFF
TRBD2,TRBV7-9,.,TRBJ2-3,TGTGCCAGCAGCTTGGGCGGGGGGGAGCCAGATACGCAGTATTTT,CASSLGGGEPDTQYF
TRBD2,TRBV5-6,.,TRBJ2-1,TGTGCCAGCAGCTTCGCTGGGCTAGCGGGGGGATTCTACAATGAGCAGTTCTTC,CASSFAGLAGGFYNEQFF
.,TRBV11-3,.,TRBJ1-4,TGTGCCAGCAGCTTAGGTCGGACCGTTCAAGGGAGTGAAAAACTGTTTTTT,CASSLGRTVQGSEKLFF
.,TRBV18,.,TRBJ2-2,TGTGCCAGCTCACCCCTCGGGTTGAACACCGGGGAGCTGTTTTTT,CASSPLGLNTGELFF
.,TRBV5-4,.,TRBJ2-5,TGTGCCAGCAGCCAGGGATGGCAAGAGACCCAGTACTTC,CASSQGWQETQYF
TRBD1,TRBV11-3,.,TRBJ2-5,TGTGCCAGCAGCTCGGGACAGGCATTAAATCACTGGGAGACCCAGTACTTC,CASSSGQALNHWETQYF
TRBD2,TRBV3-1/TRBV3-2,.,TRBJ2-3,TGTGCCAGCACAGCTAGCGGGAGGGCGGATACGCAGTATTTT,CASTASGRADTQYF
.,TRBV19,once,TRBJ1-2,TGTGCCAGTAGCGTAACCGGACAGAGTTTTAACTATGGCTACACCTTC,CASSVTGQSFNYGYTF
.,TRBV27,.,TRBJ1-2,TGTGCCAGCAGCCCCGGCGGAAGGAACTATGGCTACACCTTC,CASSPGGRNYGYTF
TRBD1,TRBV5-8,once,TRBJ2-7,TGTGCCAGCAGCTTGGGACAGGGGGTAGGGGAGCAGTACTTC,CASSLGQGVGEQYF
.,TRBV6-1,.,TRBJ1-5,TGTGCCAGCAGTGAAAACCCGGTCAATCAGCCCCAGCATTTT,CASSENPVNQPQHF
TRBD1,TRBV11-3,.,TRBJ1-6,TGTGCCAGCAGCGACACAGGGGACTCACCCCTCCACTTT,CASSDTGDSPLHF
.,TRBV5-4,.,TRBJ1-3,TGTGCCAGCAGCTTCGCAGGGGCTTTGAACACCATATATTTT,CASSFAGALNTIYF
.,TRBV9,.,TRBJ2-2,TGTGCCAGCAGCGTCCGGGACACGAACACCGGGGAGCTGTTTTTT,CASSVRDTNTGELFF
TRBD1,TRBV5-4,.,TRBJ1-4,TGTGCCAGCAGCCTACAGGGGGCTACTAATGAAAAACTGTTTTTT,CASSLQGATNEKLFF
.,TRBV5-1,.,TRBJ2-3,TGCGCCAGCAGCTTGGACAGGGCCTCTAGCACAGATACGCAGTATTTT,CASSLDRASSTDTQYF
.,TRBV5-1,.,TRBJ2-1,TGCGCCAGCAGCTTGGTAACGGGGATGGAAAATGAGCAGTTCTTC,CASSLVTGMENEQFF
.,TRBV6-5,.,TRBJ1-2,TGTGCCAGCAGTTTCAACCAGGGGAGGGCTAACTATGGCTACACCTTC,CASSFNQGRANYGYTF
.,TRBV30,.,TRBJ1-2,TGTGCCTGGATCCCGGACACTGGGTATGGCTACACCTTC,CAWIPDTGYGYTF
TRBD2,TRBV5-1,.,TRBJ2-1,TGCGCCAGCAGCACGGGAGTTGCGGGAGGCCTATACAATGAGCAGTTCTTC,CASSTGVAGGLYNEQFF
TRBD1,TRBV3-1/TRBV3-2,.,TRBJ1-1,TGTGCCAGCAGCCGACAGGGGGGACTGGCGAACACTGAAGCTTTCTTT,CASSRQGGLANTEAFF